This TCR beta chain was recorded in a study of T-cell reconstitution after alpha-beta-depleted transplantation in children. Study results and caveats: There were reportedly several hundred expanded graft clones from which alpha-beta T cells came about two months after transplant. T-cell numbers and diversity one year post-transplant derived largely from freshly generated T cells.

It was with unique molecular identifiers that the TCRbeta library was prepared. TCRdb re-derived calls from the PCR reads in MiXCR, one entry per CDR3 protein. Among some 200,000 distinct CDR3 sequences, 5.5% to 7% were seen once, and the ten largest hold approximately 5.7%. The CDR3 runs to 16 residues. V shed 5 bases and J 6 bases; nucleotides not matched to a gene: 7. CDR1 is SGHVS and CDR2 is FQNEAQ in the germline V gene. This clonotype has a count of ten or more. Its antigen is undetermined. The chain joins TRBV7-8 to TRBJ2-3; 14 bases are a match to TRBD2. This material consisted of PBMCs, taken before TCRalphabeta/CD19-depleted stem cell transplant. This clonotype originated in a boy aged 2 to 9 with acute lymphoblastic leukemia, due to receive a stem cell transplant. The CDR3 coding sequence is TGTGCCAGCAGCGCCGGGACTAGCGGGAGTCATGATACGCAGTATTTT. It specifies CASSAGTSGSHDTQYF.